A selection of T cell receptor beta chains follows, all from one sample in a study of T cells in Graves' hyperthyroidism and ophthalmopathy. TCRdb independently ran MiXCR on the multiplex PCR reads; one entry per CDR3 protein. This sample has around 210,000 distinct CDR3 sequences, with 17% found just once. Input material: blood. Receptor source: a woman in her forties or fifties with Graves' hyperthyroidism. Each CDR3 is given with its conserved first and last residue. Each record gives: J gene, V gene, CDR3 protein.

J: TRBJ1-6
V: TRBV3-1
CDR3: CASRGTSSPLHF

J: TRBJ2-7
V: TRBV10-1
CDR3: CASSESRRGKFYEQYF

J: TRBJ1-2
V: TRBV12-3/TRBV12-4
CDR3: CASSLRTGYGYTF

J: TRBJ2-5
V: TRBV29-1
CDR3: CSVGGQGGETQYF

J: TRBJ2-7
V: TRBV20-1
CDR3: CSATSGSKYEQYF

J: TRBJ1-2
V: TRBV12-3/TRBV12-4
CDR3: CASRKVGQGGVGYTF

J: TRBJ2-3
V: TRBV11-3
CDR3: CASSYQGADTQYF

J: TRBJ2-1
V: TRBV18
CDR3: CASSPPGGNEQFF

J: TRBJ1-2
V: TRBV29-1
CDR3: CSAKRRQGGAKGYTF

J: TRBJ1-2
V: TRBV10-2
CDR3: CASMRTPGEDYGYTF

J: TRBJ1-2
V: TRBV6-1
CDR3: CASRRTGLTYGYTF

J: TRBJ2-7
V: TRBV7-8
CDR3: CASSPPRQPYEQYF

J: TRBJ2-1
V: TRBV19
CDR3: CASSIGGRSDEQFF

J: TRBJ2-7
V: TRBV6-1
CDR3: CASRFSRDRSYEQYF

J: TRBJ2-7
V: TRBV19
CDR3: CATSDRGPYEQYF

J: TRBJ1-5
V: TRBV30
CDR3: CAWTWGDNQPQHF

J: TRBJ1-2
V: TRBV27
CDR3: CASSSRDRDGGYTF

J: TRBJ2-7
V: TRBV7-8
CDR3: CASSLPPWQTSYEQYF

J: TRBJ2-7
V: TRBV15
CDR3: CATSREWQDSYEQYF

J: TRBJ1-2
V: TRBV15
CDR3: CATSREPGTGGFYGYTF

J: TRBJ2-1
V: TRBV18
CDR3: CASSPLYSTGTETNNEQFF

J: TRBJ2-3
V: TRBV29-1
CDR3: CSVLTGGSSTDTQYF

J: TRBJ2-7
V: TRBV7-3
CDR3: CASSVSGPITAYEQYF

J: TRBJ2-1
V: TRBV3-1
CDR3: CASSQEIERFYNEQFF

J: TRBJ1-6
V: TRBV27
CDR3: CASSLRTGPNSPLHF

J: TRBJ1-5
V: TRBV5-1
CDR3: CASSLQGADQPQHF

J: TRBJ2-7
V: TRBV6-6
CDR3: CASSYQRGPSYEQYF

J: TRBJ2-1
V: TRBV11-2
CDR3: CASSSWTGNNEQFF

J: TRBJ2-7
V: TRBV18
CDR3: CASSPKGNEQYF

J: TRBJ2-1
V: TRBV7-2
CDR3: CASSLEASYYNEQFF

J: TRBJ2-3
V: TRBV29-1
CDR3: CSVKGSSGTSTDTQYF

J: TRBJ2-1
V: TRBV27
CDR3: CASSLTGGPHNEQFF

J: TRBJ1-1
V: TRBV12-3/TRBV12-4
CDR3: CASSFGDPTEAFF

J: TRBJ2-7
V: TRBV7-9
CDR3: CASSLKASGTYEQYF

J: TRBJ2-7
V: TRBV10-2
CDR3: CASSELVWAYEQYF

J: TRBJ2-7
V: TRBV10-3
CDR3: CAIRDRELGTYEQYF

J: TRBJ2-6
V: TRBV5-8
CDR3: CASSLRTVASGANVLTF

J: TRBJ2-2
V: TRBV5-1
CDR3: CASSLEGRRSTGELFF

J: TRBJ2-2
V: TRBV11-1
CDR3: CASSHLNRGPGGELFF

J: TRBJ2-7
V: TRBV4-1
CDR3: CASSQSGAPGNEQYF

J: TRBJ1-1
V: TRBV12-3/TRBV12-4
CDR3: CASSTTMNTEAFF

J: TRBJ2-7
V: TRBV28
CDR3: CASSLSVPGQFPTYEQYF

J: TRBJ2-3
V: TRBV20-1
CDR3: CSARGINTDTQYF

J: TRBJ2-4
V: TRBV7-3
CDR3: CASSLGPTGNIQYF

J: TRBJ2-2
V: TRBV29-1
CDR3: CSVKETGELFF

J: TRBJ1-6
V: TRBV28
CDR3: CASSPLRRTDNSPLHF

J: TRBJ1-4
V: TRBV15
CDR3: CATSRDAMIGATNEKLFF

J: TRBJ1-2
V: TRBV28
CDR3: CASSSLNPGNYGYTF

J: TRBJ1-5
V: TRBV20-1
CDR3: CSAGVWGPNQPQHF

J: TRBJ2-7
V: TRBV7-9
CDR3: CASSLAHRAFEQYF